These 20 T cell receptor beta chains share one sample of origin, sequenced in a study of shared clonotypes between healthy human individuals. Assay: immunoSEQ multiplex PCR; the TCRdb copy retains only in-frame clones and omits some. The sample records roughly 2.2 million clones, 85% to 95% being singletons. Sequences were obtained from naive CD4+ T cells from PBMCs. Subset here: CD45RA+ positively selected. The receptors here all came from a man aged 18-30 years in good health. Some clones in this sample may be carry-over from other donors' samples.

This clone was counted a single time. The chain employs TRBV7-3 and TRBJ2-7; no definite D call. The germline CDR1 and CDR2 sequences are SGHTA and FQGTGA. CDR3 length: 15 residues. V lost 1 base and J 0 bases, leaving 10 bases between the germline ends. CDR3: CASSLSPAFSYEQYF. CDR3 coding DNA: TGTGCCAGCAGCTTAAGTCCGGCCTTCTCCTACGAGCAGTACTTC.

This clone occurred once. The chain joins TRBV7-9 to TRBJ1-4, with D possibly being TRBD1 (6 bases). This CDR3 is built from 19 residues. The ends were cut back, 4 bases at V and 0 bases at J, with 21 bases in the middle. Germline V CDR1 and CDR2: SEHNR, FQNEAQ (reference sequence). CDR3 sequence reads: CASSSKRGGGYATNEKLFF. DNA for the CDR3: TGTGCCAGCAGCTCCAAAAGGGGGGGAGGGTATGCAACTAATGAAAAACTGTTTTTT.

V is TRBV5-1 and J is TRBJ2-7; 8 bases map to TRBD2. Per germline, CDR1 SGHRS and CDR2 YFSETQ. The CDR3 sequence is 17 residues long. With V trimmed by 3 bases and J by 4 bases, 15 bases remained unmatched. CDR3 residues: CASSSRAAGGIRYEQYF. The CDR3 DNA sequence: TGCGCCAGCAGCTCCCGGGCGGCGGGAGGCATCAGGTACGAGCAGTACTTC.

The chain recombines TRBV5-1 with TRBJ2-5, with D tentatively TRBD1 (6 bases). Trimming pared 3 bases from V and 2 bases from J, leaving 11 bases between. Germline V CDR1 and CDR2: SGHRS, YFSETQ. This CDR3 contains 14 residues. The CDR3 region is CASSWQTGQETQYF. CDR3 nucleotide sequence: TGCGCCAGCAGCTGGCAAACAGGGCAAGAGACCCAGTACTTC.

The rearrangement uses TRBV10-2 and TRBJ1-2, with D unclear. This CDR3 is built from 16 residues. V lost 8 bases to trimming and J lost 2 bases, with 21 bases between them. The V gene's germline CDR1 is WSHSY and CDR2 SAAADI. The CDR3 loop reads CASSRGRSDSNYGYTF. For the CDR3, the DNA is TGCGCCAGCTCCAGAGGGCGTTCCGACTCCAACTATGGCTACACCTTC.

The chain recombines TRBV28 with TRBJ2-5, with D perhaps assigned TRBD1 or TRBD2 (5 bases each). V was pared by 6 bases and J by 4 bases, with 24 bases between. The germline V gene encodes CDR1 MDHEN and CDR2 SYDVKM. The CDR3 runs to 17 residues. The CDR3 sequence: CASSRPGTTIRGETQYF. CDR3 coding DNA: TGTGCCAGCAGCCGACCCGGGACGACTATAAGAGGAGAGACCCAGTACTTC.

A word on this clone: Other DNA sequences within the sample encode an identical CDR3. The rearrangement uses TRBV5-6 and TRBJ2-6, with 10 bases fitting TRBD1. The V and J ends lost 4 bases and 2 bases, in that order; junction bases with no gene match: 3. Per the germline V gene, CDR1 is SGHDT and CDR2 is YYEEEE. The CDR3 contains 16 residues. The CDR3 loop is CASSRDRGAGANVLTF. Here the CDR3 DNA reads TGTGCCAGCAGCAGGGACAGGGGCGCTGGGGCCAACGTCCTGACTTTC.

The chain joins TRBV7-2 to TRBJ2-7; TRBD2 agrees at 10 bases. Losses at the gene ends were 1 base for V and 10 bases for J; bases not matched to a gene: 4. Germline CDR1 reads SGHTA; CDR2 reads FQGNSA. This CDR3 region has 13 residues. The CDR3 spells CASSLEREGLQYF. For the CDR3, the DNA is TGTGCCAGCAGCTTAGAGCGGGAGGGCCTTCAGTACTTC.

The CDR3 DNA reads TGTGCCAGCAGCTTAGCGGTCAGGGCCACTGAAGCTTTCTTT. This sequence encodes CASSLAVRATEAFF. V gene TRBV7-9 combines with J gene TRBJ1-1, with a weak D call TRBD1 (5 bases). The CDR3 extends over 14 amino acids. V shed 0 bases and J shed 4 bases, with 9 bases lying between them. The germline V gene encodes CDR1 SEHNR and CDR2 FQNEAQ (reference sequence).

The chain recombines TRBV19 with TRBJ2-7; D ambiguous. The germline gives CDR1 LNHDA, CDR2 SQIVND (reference sequence). V lost 1 base and J 3 bases, leaving 7 bases between the germline ends. The CDR3 contains 13 residues. As DNA, the CDR3 is TGTGCCAGTAGTATAGGTGGATTCTACGAGCAGTACTTC. It specifies CASSIGGFYEQYF.

The gene calls are TRBV7-9 and TRBJ1-4, with 11 nucleotides matching TRBD1. The CDR3 length is 16 residues. V dropped 5 bases and J dropped 6; count of bases not matched to a gene: 8. The germline gives CDR1 SEHNR, CDR2 FQNEAQ (reference sequence). CDR3 DNA sequence: TGTGCCAGCAGCGCCCGGGACAGGGGGGATTATGAAAAACTGTTTTTT. Encoded protein: CASSARDRGDYEKLFF.

The chain recombines TRBV19 with TRBJ1-4; tentative D call: TRBD1 (5 bases). CDR3 size: 19 residues. The germline V and J ends were trimmed by 6 bases and 0 bases, with 23 bases remaining between them. Germline CDR1 is LNHDA and CDR2 is SQIVND (reference sequence). The chain's CDR3 is CASRTPRGREATTNEKLFF. The CDR3 region has the DNA TGTGCCAGTAGAACCCCTCGTGGCAGGGAGGCCACAACTAATGAAAAACTGTTTTTT.

The rearrangement links TRBV19 to TRBJ2-2; D could derive from TRBD1 or TRBD2 (5 bases each). The CDR3 covers 14 residues. V lost 0 bases and J 5 bases, leaving 7 bases between the germline ends. Germline V gene data show CDR1 as LNHDA and CDR2 as SQIVND (reference sequence). CDR3 coding DNA: TGTGCCAGTAGTATAGAGAGGGGAACCGGGGAGCTGTTTTTT. Translation: CASSIERGTGELFF.

The chain joins TRBV5-1 to TRBJ2-7; 10 bases are a match to TRBD2. V shed 0 bases, J shed 6 bases, and the junction held 12 bases outside the gene matches. This CDR3 comprises 17 residues. Germline V CDR1 and CDR2: SGHRS, YFSETQ. CDR3 amino acids: CASSLGPLAGDLGEQYF. CDR3 sequence (DNA): TGCGCCAGCAGCTTGGGACCCCTAGCGGGGGACTTAGGCGAGCAGTACTTC.

This sequence joins TRBV6-6 and TRBJ2-3, with 7 bases identical to TRBD1. There are 14 residues in the CDR3. The V gene's germline CDR1 is MNHNY and CDR2 SVGAGI (reference sequence). Unmatched junction bases numbered 5, after V lost 6 bases and J lost 2 bases. CDR3 loop: CASRPGQYTDTQYF. CDR3 DNA sequence: TGTGCCAGCAGGCCGGGACAGTACACAGATACGCAGTATTTT.

The chain couples TRBV27 to TRBJ2-7; D perhaps matches TRBD2 (6 bases). V lost 4 bases and J lost 1, with 11 bases in between. Germline V gene data show CDR1 as MNHEY and CDR2 as SMNVEV (reference sequence). The CDR3 loop spans 14 amino acids. CDR3: CASSSRGTSYEQYF. As DNA, the CDR3 is TGTGCCAGCAGTTCCCGGGGGACTTCCTACGAGCAGTACTTC.

V is TRBV28 and J is TRBJ2-2; D possibly corresponds to TRBD2 (6 bases). From germline, CDR1 is MDHEN and CDR2 SYDVKM. Trimming shortened V by 6 bases and J by 5 bases, and 13 bases separated the two germline ends. This CDR3 comprises 14 residues. CDR3 sequence reads: CASSPGGKTGELFF. In nucleotides, the CDR3 is TGTGCCAGCAGCCCCGGAGGGAAGACCGGGGAGCTGTTTTTT.

This rearrangement joins TRBV2 to TRBJ2-1; 8 bases line up with TRBD1. The length of the CDR3 is 14 residues. V was clipped by 5 bases and J by 6 bases; unmatched bases: 6. CDR1 and CDR2 from the germline V gene are SNHLY and FYNNEI. CDR3 DNA sequence: TGTGCCAGCAGTTACAGGGGGAGAGGCAATGAGCAGTTCTTC. It encodes CASSYRGRGNEQFF.

The genes are TRBV5-1 and TRBJ2-2; 8 bases agree with TRBD1. The ends lost 0 bases at V and 5 bases at J; junction bases unmatched: 3. CDR3 length: 15 amino acids. Germline CDR1 is SGHRS and CDR2 is YFSETQ. CDR3 DNA: TGCGCCAGCAGCTTGGGGACAGGGACGACCGGGGAGCTGTTTTTT. This codes for CASSLGTGTTGELFF.

The CDR3 protein is CASSFQILAGAPKQFF. Written as DNA, the CDR3 is TGTGCCAGCAGCTTTCAGATCCTAGCGGGAGCGCCGAAACAGTTCTTC. V and J are TRBV7-2 and TRBJ2-1; TRBD2 matches at 10 bases. The germline V gene encodes CDR1 SGHTA and CDR2 FQGNSA. The junction had 15 bases not matched to a gene; V was cut back by 3 bases and J by 13 bases. CDR3 length: 16 residues. The variable domain in full, completed from reference TRBV7-2 and TRBJ2-1, reads GAGVSQSPSNKVTEKGKDVELRCDPISGHTALYWYRQSLGQGLEFLIYFQGNSAPDKSGLPSDRFSAERTGGSVSTLTIQRTQQEDSAVYLCASSFQILAGAPKQFFGPGTRLTVL.